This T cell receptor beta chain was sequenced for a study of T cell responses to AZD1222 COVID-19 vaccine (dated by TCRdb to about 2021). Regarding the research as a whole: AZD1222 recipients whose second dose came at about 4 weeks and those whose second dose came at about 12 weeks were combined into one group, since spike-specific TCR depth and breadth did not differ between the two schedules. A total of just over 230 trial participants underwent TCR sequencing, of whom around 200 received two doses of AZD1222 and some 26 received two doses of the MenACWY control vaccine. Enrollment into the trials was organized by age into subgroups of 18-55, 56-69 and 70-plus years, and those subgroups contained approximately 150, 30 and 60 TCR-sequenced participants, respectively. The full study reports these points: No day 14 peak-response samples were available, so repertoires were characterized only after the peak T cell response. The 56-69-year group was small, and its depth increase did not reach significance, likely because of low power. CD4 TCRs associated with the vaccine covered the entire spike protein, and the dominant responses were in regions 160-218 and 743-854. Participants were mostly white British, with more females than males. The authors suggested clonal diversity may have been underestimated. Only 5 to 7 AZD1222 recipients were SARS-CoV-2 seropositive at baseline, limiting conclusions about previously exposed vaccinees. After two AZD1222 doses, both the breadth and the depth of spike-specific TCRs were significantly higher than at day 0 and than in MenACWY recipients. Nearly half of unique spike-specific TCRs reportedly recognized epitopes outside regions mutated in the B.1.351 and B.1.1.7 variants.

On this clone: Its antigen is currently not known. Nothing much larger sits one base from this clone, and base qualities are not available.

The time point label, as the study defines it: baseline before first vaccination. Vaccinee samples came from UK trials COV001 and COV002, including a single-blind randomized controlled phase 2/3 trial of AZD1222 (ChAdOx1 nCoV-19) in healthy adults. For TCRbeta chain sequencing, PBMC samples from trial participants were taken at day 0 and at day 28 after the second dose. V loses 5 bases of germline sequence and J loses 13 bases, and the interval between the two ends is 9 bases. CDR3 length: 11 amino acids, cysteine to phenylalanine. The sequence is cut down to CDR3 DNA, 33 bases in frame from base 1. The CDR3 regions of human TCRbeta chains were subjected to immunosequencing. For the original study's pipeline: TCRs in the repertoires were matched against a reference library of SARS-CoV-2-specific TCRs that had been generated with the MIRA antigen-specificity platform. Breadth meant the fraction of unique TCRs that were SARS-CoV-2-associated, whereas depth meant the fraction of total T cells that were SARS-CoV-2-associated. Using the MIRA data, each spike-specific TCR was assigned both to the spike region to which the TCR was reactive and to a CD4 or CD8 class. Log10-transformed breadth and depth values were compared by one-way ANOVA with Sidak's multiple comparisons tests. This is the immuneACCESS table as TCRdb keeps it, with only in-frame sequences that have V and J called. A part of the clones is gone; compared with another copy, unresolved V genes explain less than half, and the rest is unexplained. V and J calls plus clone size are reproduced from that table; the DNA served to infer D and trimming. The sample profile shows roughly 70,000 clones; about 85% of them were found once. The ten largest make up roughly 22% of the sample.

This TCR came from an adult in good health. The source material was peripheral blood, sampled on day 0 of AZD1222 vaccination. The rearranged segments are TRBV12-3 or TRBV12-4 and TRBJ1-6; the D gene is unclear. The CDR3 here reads CASSRSGPLHF. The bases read TGTGCCAGCAGTCGAAGTGGGCCCCTCCACTTT.